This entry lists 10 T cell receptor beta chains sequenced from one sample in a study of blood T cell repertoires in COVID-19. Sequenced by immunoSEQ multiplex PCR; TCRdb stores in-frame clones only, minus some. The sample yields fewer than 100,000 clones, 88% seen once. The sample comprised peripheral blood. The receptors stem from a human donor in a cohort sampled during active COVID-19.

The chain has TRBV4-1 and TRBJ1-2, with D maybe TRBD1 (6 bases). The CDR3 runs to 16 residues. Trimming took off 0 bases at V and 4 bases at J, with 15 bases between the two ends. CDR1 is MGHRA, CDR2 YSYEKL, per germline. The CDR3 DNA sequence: TGCGCCAGCAGCCAAGAATTAGTTTTAGGGGGCTATGGCTACACCTTC. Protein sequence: CASSQELVLGGYGYTF.

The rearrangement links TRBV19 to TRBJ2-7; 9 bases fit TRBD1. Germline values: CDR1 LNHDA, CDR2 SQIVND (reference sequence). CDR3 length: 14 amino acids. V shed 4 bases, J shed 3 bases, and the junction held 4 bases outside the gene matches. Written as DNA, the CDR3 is TGTGCCAGTAGTAGCGGGACAGGGAACTACGAGCAGTACTTC. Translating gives CASSSGTGNYEQYF.

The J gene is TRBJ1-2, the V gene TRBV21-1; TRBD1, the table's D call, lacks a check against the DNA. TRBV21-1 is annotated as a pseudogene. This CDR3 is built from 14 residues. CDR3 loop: CASSKGTGDYGYTF. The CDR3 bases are TGTGCCAGCAGCAAAGGTACAGGGGACTATGGCTACACCTTC.

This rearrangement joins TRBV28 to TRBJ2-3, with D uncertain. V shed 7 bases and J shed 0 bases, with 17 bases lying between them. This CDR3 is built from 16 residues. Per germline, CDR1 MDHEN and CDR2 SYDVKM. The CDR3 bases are TGTGCCAGCACCACTCGCCTCAGAGGAAGCACAGATACGCAGTATTTT. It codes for CASTTRLRGSTDTQYF.

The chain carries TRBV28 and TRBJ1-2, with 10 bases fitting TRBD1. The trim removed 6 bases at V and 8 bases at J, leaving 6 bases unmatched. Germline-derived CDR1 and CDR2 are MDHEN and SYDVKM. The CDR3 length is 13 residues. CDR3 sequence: CASSVGTGVGYTF. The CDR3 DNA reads TGTGCCAGCAGCGTCGGGACAGGGGTCGGCTACACCTTC.

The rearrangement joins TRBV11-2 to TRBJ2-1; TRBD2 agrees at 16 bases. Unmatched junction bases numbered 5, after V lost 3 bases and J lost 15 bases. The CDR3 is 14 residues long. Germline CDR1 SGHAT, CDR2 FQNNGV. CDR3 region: CASSLGLAGGLSFF. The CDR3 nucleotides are TGTGCCAGCAGCTTGGGACTAGCGGGGGGGCTGTCGTTCTTC.

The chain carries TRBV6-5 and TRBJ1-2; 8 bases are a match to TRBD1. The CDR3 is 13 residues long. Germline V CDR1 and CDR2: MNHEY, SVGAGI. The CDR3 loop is CASNDRGPYGYTF. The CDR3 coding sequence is TGTGCTTCCAATGACAGGGGACCCTATGGCTACACCTTC.

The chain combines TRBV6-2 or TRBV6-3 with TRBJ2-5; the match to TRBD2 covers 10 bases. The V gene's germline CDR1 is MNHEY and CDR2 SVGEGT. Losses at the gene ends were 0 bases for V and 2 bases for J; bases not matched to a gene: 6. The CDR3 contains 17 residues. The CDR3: CASSYSLAGGLQETQYF. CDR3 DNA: TGTGCCAGCAGTTACTCCTTAGCGGGGGGCCTTCAAGAGACCCAGTACTTC.

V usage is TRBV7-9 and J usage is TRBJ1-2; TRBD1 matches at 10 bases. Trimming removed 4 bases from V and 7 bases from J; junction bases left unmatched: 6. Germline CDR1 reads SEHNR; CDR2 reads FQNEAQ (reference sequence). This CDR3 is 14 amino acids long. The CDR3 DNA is TGTGCCAGCAGCTACCTGACAGGGGGCAGTGGCTACACCTTC. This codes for CASSYLTGGSGYTF. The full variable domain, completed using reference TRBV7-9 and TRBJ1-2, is DTGVSQNPRHKITKRGQNVTFRCDPISEHNRLYWYRQTLGQGPEFLTYFQNEAQLEKSRLLSDRFSAERPKGSFSTLEIQRTEQGDSAMYLCASSYLTGGSGYTFGSGTRLTVV.

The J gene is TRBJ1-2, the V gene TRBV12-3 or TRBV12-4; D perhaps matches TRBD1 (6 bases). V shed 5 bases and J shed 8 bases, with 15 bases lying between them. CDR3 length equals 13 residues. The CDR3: CASSPRGLNGYTF. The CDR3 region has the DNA TGTGCCAGCAGTCCGCGGGGGCTAAACGGCTACACCTTC.